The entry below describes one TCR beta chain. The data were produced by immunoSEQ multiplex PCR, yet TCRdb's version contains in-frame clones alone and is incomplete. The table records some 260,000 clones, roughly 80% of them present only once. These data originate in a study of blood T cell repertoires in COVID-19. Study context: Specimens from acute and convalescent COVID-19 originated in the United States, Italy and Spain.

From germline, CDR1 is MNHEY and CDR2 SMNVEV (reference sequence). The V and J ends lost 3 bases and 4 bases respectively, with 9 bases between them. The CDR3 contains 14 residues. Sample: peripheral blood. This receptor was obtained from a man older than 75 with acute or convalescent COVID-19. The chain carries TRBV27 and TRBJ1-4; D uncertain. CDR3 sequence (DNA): TGTGCCAGCAGTTTGGCGGGGTTTAATGAAAAACTGTTTTTT. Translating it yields CASSLAGFNEKLFF. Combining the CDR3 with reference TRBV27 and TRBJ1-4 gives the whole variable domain EAQVTQNPRYLITVTGKKLTVTCSQNMNHEYMSWYRQDPGLGLRQIYYSMNVEVTDKGDVPEGYKVSRKEKRNFPLILESPSPNQTSLYFCASSLAGFNEKLFFGSGTQLSVL.